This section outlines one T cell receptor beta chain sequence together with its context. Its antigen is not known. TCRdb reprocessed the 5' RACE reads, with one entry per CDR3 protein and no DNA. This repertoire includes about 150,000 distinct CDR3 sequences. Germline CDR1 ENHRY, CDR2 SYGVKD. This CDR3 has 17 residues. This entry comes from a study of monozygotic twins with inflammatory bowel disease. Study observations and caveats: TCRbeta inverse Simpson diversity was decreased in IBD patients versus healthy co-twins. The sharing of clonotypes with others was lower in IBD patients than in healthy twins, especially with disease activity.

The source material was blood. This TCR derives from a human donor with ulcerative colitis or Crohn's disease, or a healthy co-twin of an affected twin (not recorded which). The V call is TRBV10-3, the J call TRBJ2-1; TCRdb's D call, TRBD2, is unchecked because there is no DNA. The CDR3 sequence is CAISERIVLAGAGEQFF.